The 3 T cell receptor beta chains below come from one sample, sequenced in a study of neurological immune-mediated disorders. Time point indicated: longitudinal time-point 2. Via MiXCR, TCRdb re-called the 5' RACE reads, giving one row per CDR3 protein. The profile shows tens of thousands of distinct CDR3 sequences, less than 15% of them singletons. Sequencing was carried out using PBMCs. The receptors derive from a woman aged 40 to 50 in good health.

This clonotype has at least ten counts. The chain is built from TRBV27 and TRBJ2-3; D might be TRBD1 or TRBD2, each matching 6 bases. Germline V lookup: CDR1 MNHEY, CDR2 SMNVEV (reference sequence). Trimming removed 7 bases at V and 2 bases at J, with 19 bases between. The CDR3 runs 16 residues. CDR3 sequence: CASNANPGALTDTQYF. CDR3 coding DNA: TGTGCCAGCAACGCCAACCCGGGGGCCCTCACAGATACGCAGTATTTT.

There are a few counts of this clonotype. This chain links TRBV19 with TRBJ1-5, with D tentatively TRBD1 (6 bases). Trimming left V 4 bases short and J 8 bases short, with 18 bases between. The CDR3 runs 15 residues. Germline CDR1 and CDR2: LNHDA and SQIVND (reference sequence). Here the CDR3 reads CASSTLAPRGEPQHF. In DNA, the CDR3 is TGTGCCAGTAGTACCCTAGCCCCCAGGGGCGAGCCCCAGCATTTT.

As for this clonotype: Sequence at one end of the junction differs from germline and may be a read error. The chain recombines TRBV5-1 with TRBJ2-7; the D gene is possibly TRBD1 (6 bases). This CDR3 has 15 residues. Germline-derived CDR1 and CDR2 are SGHRS and YFSETQ. CDR3 sequence: CASSLGDTISYEHYF. The CDR3 nucleotides read TGCGCCAGCAGCTTGGGGGACACGATCTCCTACGAGCATTACTTC.